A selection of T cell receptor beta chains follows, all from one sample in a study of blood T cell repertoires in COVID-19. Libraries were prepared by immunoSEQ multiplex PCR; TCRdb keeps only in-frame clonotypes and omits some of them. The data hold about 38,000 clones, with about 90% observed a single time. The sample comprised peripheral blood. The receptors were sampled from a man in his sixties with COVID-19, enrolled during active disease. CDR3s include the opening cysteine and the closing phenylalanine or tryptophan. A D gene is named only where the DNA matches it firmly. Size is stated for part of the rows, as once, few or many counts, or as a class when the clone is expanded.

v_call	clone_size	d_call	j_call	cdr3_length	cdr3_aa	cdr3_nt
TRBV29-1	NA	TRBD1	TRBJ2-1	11	CSGNRGFEQFF	TGCAGCGGTAACAGGGGCTTTGAGCAGTTCTTC
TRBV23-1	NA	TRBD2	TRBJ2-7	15	CASSQIAGGASEQYF	TGCGCCAGCAGTCAAATAGCGGGAGGGGCCTCCGAGCAGTACTTC
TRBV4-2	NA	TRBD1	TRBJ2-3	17	CASSHDRGQASTDTQYF	TGTGCCAGCAGCCATGACCGAGGACAGGCTAGCACAGATACGCAGTATTTT
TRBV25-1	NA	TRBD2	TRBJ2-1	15	CASTKGSGSFWEQFF	TGTGCCAGCACAAAGGGCAGCGGGAGTTTTTGGGAGCAGTTCTTC
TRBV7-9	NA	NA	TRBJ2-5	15	CASSPSVVSQETQYF	TGTGCCAGCAGCCCATCGGTAGTTTCCCAAGAGACCCAGTACTTC
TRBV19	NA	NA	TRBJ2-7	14	CASSIDPDRDEQYF	TGTGCCAGTAGTATAGACCCCGATCGGGACGAGCAGTACTTC
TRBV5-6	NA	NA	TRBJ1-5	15	CASSLFGGNNQPQHF	TGTGCCAGCAGCTTGTTCGGCGGGAATAATCAGCCCCAGCATTTT
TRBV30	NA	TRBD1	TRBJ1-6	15	CAWSAPGTVSSPLHF	TGTGCCTGGAGTGCTCCCGGGACAGTATCGTCACCCCTCCACTTT
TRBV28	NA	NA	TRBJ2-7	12	CASSRGEYEQYF	TGTGCCAGCAGTCGAGGAGAGTACGAGCAGTACTTC
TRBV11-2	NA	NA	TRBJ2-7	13	CASSPTGSYEQYF	TGTGCCAGCAGCCCTACCGGTTCCTACGAGCAGTACTTC
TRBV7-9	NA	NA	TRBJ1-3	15	CASNQGSGSGNTIYF	TGTGCCAGCAACCAAGGGAGCGGCTCTGGAAACACCATATATTTT
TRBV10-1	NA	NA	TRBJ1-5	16	CASSAGDIDSNQPQHF	TGCGCCAGCAGCGCAGGGGACATAGATAGCAATCAGCCCCAGCATTTT
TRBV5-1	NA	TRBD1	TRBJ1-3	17	CASSRVGQGNPGNTIYF	TGCGCCAGCAGTAGGGTCGGACAGGGAAACCCTGGAAACACCATATATTTT
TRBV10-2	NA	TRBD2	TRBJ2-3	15	CASSPGLPLADTQYF	TGCGCCAGCAGCCCGGGACTACCTTTAGCAGATACGCAGTATTTT
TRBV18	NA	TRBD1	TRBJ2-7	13	CASSPRQGDEQYF	TGTGCCAGCTCACCGCGACAGGGCGATGAGCAGTACTTC
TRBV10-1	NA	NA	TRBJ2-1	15	CASSGGSLAYNEQFF	TGCGCCAGCAGTGGAGGCAGCTTGGCCTACAATGAGCAGTTCTTC
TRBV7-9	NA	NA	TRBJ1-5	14	CASSLGQRNQPQHF	TGTGCCAGCAGCTTAGGGCAGAGGAATCAGCCCCAGCATTTT
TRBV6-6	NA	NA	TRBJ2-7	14	CAAEGGGGPYEQYF	TGTGCCGCCGAAGGAGGCGGGGGCCCTTACGAGCAGTACTTC
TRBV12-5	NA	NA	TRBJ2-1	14	CASGLGVGVNEQFF	TGTGCTAGTGGTTTGGGGGTGGGAGTAAATGAGCAGTTCTTC
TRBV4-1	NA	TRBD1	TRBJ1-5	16	CASSQTGGAGNQPQHF	TGCGCCAGCAGCCAAACAGGGGGCGCGGGCAATCAGCCCCAGCATTTT
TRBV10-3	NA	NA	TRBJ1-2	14	CAISVGAGGNGYTF	TGTGCCATCAGTGTCGGGGCAGGAGGGAATGGCTACACCTTC
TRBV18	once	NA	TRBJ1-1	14	CASSPRRGNDEAFF	TGTGCCAGCTCACCACGTAGGGGGAATGATGAAGCTTTCTTT
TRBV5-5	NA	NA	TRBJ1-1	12	CASSIGWSEAFF	TGTGCCAGCAGCATCGGATGGAGTGAAGCTTTCTTT
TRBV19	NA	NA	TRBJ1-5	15	CASSFAGGTNQPQHF	TGTGCCAGTAGCTTCGCTGGGGGGACCAATCAGCCCCAGCATTTT
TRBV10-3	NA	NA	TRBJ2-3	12	CAIRDPAGTQYF	TGTGCCATCAGAGACCCTGCAGGTACGCAGTATTTT
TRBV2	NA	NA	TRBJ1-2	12	CASKQGSYGYTF	TGTGCCAGCAAACAGGGTAGCTATGGCTACACCTTC
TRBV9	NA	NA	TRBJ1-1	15	CASSALQGVNTEAFF	TGTGCCAGCAGCGCACTACAGGGAGTCAACACTGAAGCTTTCTTT
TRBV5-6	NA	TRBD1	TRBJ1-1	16	CASSLDRGLGNTEAFF	TGTGCCAGCAGCCTGGACAGGGGGCTTGGGAACACTGAAGCTTTCTTT
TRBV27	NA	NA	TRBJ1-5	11	CASSYNQPQHF	TGTGCCAGCAGCTACAATCAGCCCCAGCATTTT
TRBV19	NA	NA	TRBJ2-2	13	CASSIKGTGELFF	TGTGCCAGTAGTATTAAGGGGACCGGGGAGCTGTTTTTT
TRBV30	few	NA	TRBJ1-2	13	CAWRIEAPYGYTF	TGTGCCTGGAGAATCGAGGCCCCCTATGGCTACACCTTC
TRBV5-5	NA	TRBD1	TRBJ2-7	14	CASSSTGVEAEQYF	TGTGCCAGCAGCTCGACAGGGGTTGAGGCCGAGCAGTACTTC
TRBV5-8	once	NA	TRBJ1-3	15	CASSIRVLSGNTIYF	TGTGCCAGCAGCATCAGGGTCCTCTCTGGAAACACCATATATTTT
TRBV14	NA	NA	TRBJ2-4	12	CASSPGTHIQYF	TGTGCCAGCAGCCCCGGGACTCATATTCAGTACTTC
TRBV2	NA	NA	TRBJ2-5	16	CASSPRWQAGQETQYF	TGTGCCAGCAGTCCCCGGTGGCAGGCGGGCCAAGAGACCCAGTACTTC
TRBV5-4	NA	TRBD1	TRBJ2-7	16	CASSSGQGATTYEQYF	TGTGCCAGCAGCTCGGGACAGGGGGCAACCACCTACGAGCAGTACTTC
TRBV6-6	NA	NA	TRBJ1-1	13	CASSYSAGVEAFF	TGTGCCAGCAGTTACTCTGCAGGGGTGGAAGCTTTCTTT
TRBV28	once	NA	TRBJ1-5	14	CASSPPGGNQPQHF	TGTGCCAGCAGTCCCCCAGGGGGCAATCAGCCCCAGCATTTT
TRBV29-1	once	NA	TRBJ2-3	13	CSGGGGSTDTQYF	TGCAGCGGGGGGGGCGGGAGCACAGATACGCAGTATTTT
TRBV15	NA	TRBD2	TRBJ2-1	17	CATSSLTSGRRVNEQFF	TGTGCCACCAGCAGCCTGACTAGCGGGCGGAGGGTCAATGAGCAGTTCTTC
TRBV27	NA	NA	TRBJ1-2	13	CASSNGLNYGYTF	TGTGCCAGCAGTAACGGACTTAACTATGGCTACACCTTC
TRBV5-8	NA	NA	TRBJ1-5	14	CASSFDRYNQPQHF	TGTGCCAGCAGCTTTGACAGGTACAATCAGCCCCAGCATTTT
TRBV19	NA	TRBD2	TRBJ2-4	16	CASSIVARERENIQYF	TGTGCCAGTAGTATAGTTGCGCGGGAGCGGGAAAACATTCAGTACTTC
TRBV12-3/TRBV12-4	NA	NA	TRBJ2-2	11	CASSSTGELFF	TGTGCCAGCAGTTCGACCGGGGAGCTGTTTTTT
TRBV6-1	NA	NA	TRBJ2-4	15	CASSETGKTKNIQYF	TGTGCCAGCAGTGAAACGGGTAAAACCAAAAACATTCAGTACTTC
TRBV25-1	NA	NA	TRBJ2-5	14	CASSDFTGQETQYF	TGTGCCAGCAGTGACTTTACAGGCCAAGAGACCCAGTACTTC
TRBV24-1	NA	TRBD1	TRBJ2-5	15	CATSQSQGEPETQYF	TGTGCCACCAGTCAAAGTCAGGGGGAGCCGGAGACCCAGTACTTC
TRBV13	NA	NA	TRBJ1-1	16	CASSLGGRGAGTEAFF	TGTGCCAGCAGCTTAGGGGGTAGGGGCGCCGGGACTGAAGCTTTCTTT
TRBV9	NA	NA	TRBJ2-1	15	CASSVDNQGSTEQFF	TGTGCCAGCAGCGTAGATAATCAGGGTTCGACTGAGCAGTTCTTC
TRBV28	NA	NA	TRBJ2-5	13	CASSLGRRETQYF	TGTGCCAGCAGTTTGGGGCGCAGGGAGACCCAGTACTTC
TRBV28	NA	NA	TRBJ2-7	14	CASSFLAGGYEQYF	TGTGCCAGCAGTTTTCTGGCAGGGGGGTACGAGCAGTACTTC
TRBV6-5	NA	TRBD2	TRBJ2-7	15	CASSTGGSGGYEQYF	TGTGCCAGCAGTACGGGAGGTAGCGGGGGCTACGAGCAGTACTTC
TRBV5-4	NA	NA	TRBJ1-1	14	CASNSRGGDTEAFF	TGTGCCAGCAATAGCCGCGGCGGAGACACTGAAGCTTTCTTT
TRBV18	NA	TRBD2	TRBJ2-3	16	CASSPTSGRRTDTQYF	TGTGCCAGCTCACCGACTAGCGGGAGGCGCACAGATACGCAGTATTTT
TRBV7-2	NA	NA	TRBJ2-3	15	CASSNSAQYTDTQYF	TGTGCCAGCAGTAATAGTGCCCAATACACAGATACGCAGTATTTT